Below are 23 T cell receptor beta chains sequenced from a single sample in a study of shared clonotypes between healthy human individuals. In the naive CD8 group, cells lacked CD45RO and were positively selected for CCR7, so terminally differentiated effector memory CD45RA+ cells were left out. Generated by immunoSEQ multiplex PCR, the TCRdb table keeps only in-frame clones and is missing some. The data contain 630,000 or so clones, roughly 98% of them singletons. Input material: naive CD8+ T cells sorted from blood. All receptors derive from a man under 40 in good health.

The chain uses TRBV27 and TRBJ2-1, with TRBD2 matching over 14 bases. Germline trimming cut 5 bases from V and 9 bases from J; bases unmatched to any gene: 3. The CDR3 is 14 residues long. The germline V gene encodes CDR1 MNHEY and CDR2 SMNVEV (reference sequence). The CDR3 loop is CASSTGLAGVEQFF. The CDR3, as DNA: TGTGCCAGCAGTACGGGACTAGCGGGAGTTGAGCAGTTCTTC.

V is TRBV6-5 and J is TRBJ2-7, with D perhaps matching TRBD2 (5 bases). The CDR3 has 14 amino acids. The germline V and J ends were trimmed by 4 bases and 4 bases, with 14 bases remaining between them. The germline V gene has CDR1 MNHEY and CDR2 SVGAGI. The CDR3 here is CASSLLTRGYEQYF. Written as DNA, the CDR3 is TGTGCCAGCAGTTTATTAACTCGGGGTTACGAGCAGTACTTC.

The rearrangement uses TRBV18 and TRBJ1-3; unclear D gene. The CDR3 is 18 amino acids. Trimming pared 3 bases from V and 2 bases from J, leaving 20 bases between. Germline CDR1 and CDR2: KGHSH and LQKENI. The CDR3 DNA sequence: TGTGCCAGCTCACCCTCACCTATACTCGCCAGGACTGGAAACACCATATATTTT. As protein: CASSPSPILARTGNTIYF. The full variable domain, rest sourced from reference TRBV18 and TRBJ1-3, is NAGVMQNPRHLVRRRGQEARLRCSPMKGHSHVYWYRQLPEEGLKFMVYLQKENIIDESGMPKERFSAEFPKEGPSILRIQQVVRGDSAAYFCASSPSPILARTGNTIYFGEGSWLTVV.

The count of this clone is one. This chain links TRBV5-6 with TRBJ1-2; a weak D match, TRBD1 (5 bases). Germline CDR1 SGHDT, CDR2 YYEEEE. Trimming left V 4 bases short and J 4 bases short, with 20 bases between. The CDR3 contains 16 residues. The CDR3 region has the DNA TGTGCCAGCAGCGAACCGGGACTCAAAGGTGGCTATGGCTACACCTTC. Amino acids: CASSEPGLKGGYGYTF.

The V and J genes are TRBV11-2 and TRBJ2-7; D unclear. This CDR3 spans 15 amino acids. The ends were cut back, 0 bases at V and 3 bases at J, with 12 bases in the middle. Germline lookup yields CDR1 SGHAT and CDR2 FQNNGV. CDR3 in amino acids: CASSLETASHYEQYF. The CDR3 nucleotides read TGTGCCAGCAGCTTAGAGACGGCCTCGCACTACGAGCAGTACTTC. Full variable domain (missing parts from reference TRBV11-2 and TRBJ2-7): EAGVAQSPRYKIIEKRQSVAFWCNPISGHATLYWYQQILGQGPKLLIQFQNNGVVDDSQLPKDRFSAERLKGVDSTLKIQPAKLEDSAVYLCASSLETASHYEQYFGPGTRLTVT.

The chain links TRBV5-8 to TRBJ2-1; possibly TRBD1 for D (6 bases). This CDR3 contains 15 residues. In germline, CDR1 is SGHTS, CDR2 YDEGEE. V shed 2 bases and J shed 5 bases, with 14 bases lying between them. Written as DNA, the CDR3 is TGTGCCAGCAGCTTTTTCAGGGGCTACGACAATGAGCAGTTCTTC. Protein product: CASSFFRGYDNEQFF.

The rearrangement uses TRBV7-8 and TRBJ2-1; 8 bases match TRBD2. Germline V gene lookup returns CDR1 SGHVS and CDR2 FQNEAQ. This CDR3 comprises 17 residues. V dropped 6 bases and J dropped 7; count of bases not matched to a gene: 17. The CDR3 region is CASRRDLSGKEWNEQFF. In DNA form, the CDR3 reads TGTGCCAGCAGGCGGGATCTTAGCGGGAAGGAATGGAATGAGCAGTTCTTC. The entire variable domain, with the rest obtained from reference TRBV7-8 and TRBJ2-1, is as follows: GAGVSQSPRYKVAKRGQDVALRCDPISGHVSLFWYQQALGQGPEFLTYFQNEAQLDKSGLPSDRFFAERPEGSVSTLKIQRTQQEDSAVYLCASRRDLSGKEWNEQFFGPGTRLTVL.

The CDR3 is CASSGTSFSYEQYF. DNA for the CDR3: TGTGCCAGTAGTGGGACTAGCTTTTCCTACGAGCAGTACTTC. The chain is built from TRBV19 and TRBJ2-7; the match to TRBD2 covers 9 bases. Germline V gene data show CDR1 as LNHDA and CDR2 as SQIVND (reference sequence). V was pared by 5 bases and J by 1 base, with 3 bases of the junction left unmatched. The CDR3 extends over 14 amino acids.

The CDR3 sequence is CASSLNPVSYEQYF. Written as DNA, the CDR3 is TGTGCCAGCAGCTTAAATCCGGTCTCCTACGAGCAGTACTTC. V is TRBV7-2 and J is TRBJ2-7; no definite D call. Trimming stripped 2 bases from V and 0 bases from J, with 8 bases between. The length of the CDR3 is 14 residues. Germline V gene data show CDR1 as SGHTA and CDR2 as FQGNSA.

J is TRBJ1-2 and V is TRBV14; D call uncertain. The germline V and J ends were trimmed by 2 bases and 4 bases, with 8 bases remaining between them. The length of the CDR3 is 13 residues. From germline, CDR1 is SGHDN and CDR2 FVKESK. CDR3 nucleotide sequence: TGTGCCAGCAGCCAATGGCAGCGCTATGGCTACACCTTC. Translation gives CASSQWQRYGYTF.

The rearrangement links TRBV5-4 to TRBJ1-1; tentative D call: TRBD1 (5 bases). V was clipped by 4 bases and J by 1 base, with 11 bases between them. From germline, CDR1 is SGHNT and CDR2 YYREEE (reference sequence). The CDR3 spans 14 residues. The CDR3 DNA is TGTGCCAGCAGCAAAGTAGGGGAGAACACTGAAGCTTTCTTT. It specifies CASSKVGENTEAFF.

V is TRBV6-6 and J is TRBJ1-5; D is undetermined. The germline V gene has CDR1 MNHNY and CDR2 SVGAGI (reference sequence). V shed 3 bases and J shed 3 bases, with 15 bases lying between them. This CDR3 region has 16 residues. The DNA of the CDR3 is TGTGCCAGCAGTTATGTTGGGGAAGGAAACAATCAGCCCCAGCATTTT. The encoded protein is CASSYVGEGNNQPQHF.

The V and J genes are TRBV11-2 and TRBJ1-1, with D unclear. The germline gives CDR1 SGHAT, CDR2 FQNNGV. The CDR3 length is 15 residues. V dropped 1 base and J dropped 0 bases, with 9 bases sitting between them. In nucleotides, the CDR3 is TGTGCCAGCAGCTTAGGCACTATGATGAACACTGAAGCTTTCTTT. Translation gives CASSLGTMMNTEAFF.

The chain employs TRBV28 and TRBJ2-7, with a tentative D call TRBD1 (5 bases). Germline V lookup: CDR1 MDHEN, CDR2 SYDVKM. The V gene lost 5 bases and the J gene lost 0 bases, with 8 bases spanning the gap. The CDR3 consists of 13 residues. In DNA form, the CDR3 reads TGTGCCAGCAGTCCAGGGTACTCCTACGAGCAGTACTTC. Translation: CASSPGYSYEQYF.

V usage is TRBV11-2 and J usage is TRBJ2-7; 9 nucleotides match TRBD1. Trimming took 4 bases from V and 6 from J; bases not matched to a gene: 1. This CDR3 comprises 12 residues. Germline CDR1 reads SGHAT; CDR2 reads FQNNGV. The CDR3 sequence is CASSWDRAEQYF. CDR3 coding DNA: TGTGCCAGCAGCTGGGACAGGGCCGAGCAGTACTTC.

The chain is built from TRBV7-2 and TRBJ2-7, with 10 bases fitting TRBD2. CDR1 is SGHTA, CDR2 FQGNSA, per germline. CDR3 length: 14 residues. J gave up 4 bases and V 3 bases, and 3 bases lay outside the gene matches. The CDR3, as DNA: TGTGCCAGCAGCTTTGGGACTAGCGATTACGAGCAGTACTTC. Its translation: CASSFGTSDYEQYF. Combining the CDR3 with reference TRBV7-2 and TRBJ2-7 gives the whole variable domain GAGVSQSPSNKVTEKGKDVELRCDPISGHTALYWYRQSLGQGLEFLIYFQGNSAPDKSGLPSDRFSAERTGGSVSTLTIQRTQQEDSAVYLCASSFGTSDYEQYFGPGTRLTVT.

This chain links TRBV5-4 with TRBJ2-7; no firm D call. Trimming took 2 bases from V and 2 from J, leaving 14 bases between them. The CDR3 is made up of 15 amino acids. Germline V gene sequence: CDR1 SGHNT, CDR2 YYREEE (reference sequence). CDR3 protein: CASSLGYEPPYEQYF. CDR3 coding DNA: TGTGCCAGCAGCTTAGGCTACGAGCCTCCCTACGAGCAGTACTTC.

The V call is TRBV29-1, the J call TRBJ2-1; D gene unclear. In germline, CDR1 is SQVTM, CDR2 ANQGSEA. V was cut by 4 bases and J by 10 bases, with 11 bases left in between. The CDR3 consists of 11 residues. CDR3 in DNA: TGCAGCGTTGTTCCTGCCGGGGAGCAGTTCTTC. Protein: CSVVPAGEQFF.

This clone was seen once. The chain is built from TRBV10-3 and TRBJ1-2; the match to TRBD1 covers 9 bases. Germline V CDR1 and CDR2: ENHRY, SYGVKD. This CDR3 is 14 amino acids long. V gave up 3 bases and J gave up 6 bases; unmatched junction bases: 5. CDR3 nucleotide sequence: TGTGCCATCAGTGAAACTAGACAGGGGGATGGCTACACCTTC. It specifies CAISETRQGDGYTF.

CDR3 amino acids: CAISAHPRPQTSSYEQYF. CDR3 nucleotide sequence: TGTGCCATCAGCGCCCATCCACGGCCACAAACAAGCTCCTACGAGCAGTACTTC. V is TRBV10-3 and J is TRBJ2-7; no reliable D call. CDR1 ENHRY and CDR2 SYGVKD come from the germline V gene. Trimming shortened V by 6 bases and J by 0 bases, and 24 bases separated the two germline ends. There are 18 residues in the CDR3.

The gene calls are TRBV6-5 and TRBJ2-7, with D perhaps given as TRBD1 or TRBD2 (5 bases each). V gave up 2 bases and J gave up 5 bases, with 13 bases separating them. The CDR3 runs 14 residues. In germline, CDR1 is MNHEY, CDR2 SVGAGI. The CDR3 sequence is CASSYGGQGDEQYF. CDR3 bases: TGTGCCAGCAGTTACGGAGGCCAGGGCGACGAGCAGTACTTC.

The chain joins TRBV29-1 to TRBJ2-1; 11 bases align to TRBD2. J lost 0 bases, V lost 5 bases, and 9 bases had no gene match. The germline V gene encodes CDR1 SQVTM and CDR2 ANQGSEA. The CDR3 covers 17 residues. Here the CDR3 DNA reads TGCAGCGTTTCAGGTATCCTAGCGGGAGGCTCCTACAATGAGCAGTTCTTC. Protein sequence: CSVSGILAGGSYNEQFF.

This chain joins TRBV6-4 and TRBJ2-2; perhaps TRBD1 as D (6 bases). The CDR3 has 13 residues. Germline-derived CDR1 and CDR2 are MRHNA and SNTAGT. The V and J ends lost 6 bases and 4 bases respectively, with 9 bases between them. The chain's CDR3 is CASSRGGTGELFF. CDR3 DNA: TGTGCCAGCAGCAGGGGCGGCACCGGGGAGCTGTTTTTT.